Listed here are 20 T cell receptor beta chains from one sample, sequenced in a study of T cell responses to AZD1222 COVID-19 vaccine. Data came from immunoSEQ multiplex PCR; TCRdb stores just in-frame clones and leaves some out. The profile covers tens of thousands of clones, with about 85% appearing a single time and 13% taken by the ten largest. The specimen was peripheral blood, collected on day 0 of AZD1222 vaccination. These TCRs come from an adult in good health.

The CDR3 region has the DNA TGTGCCAGTACCGCCGACCCGGGGGAGACCCAGTACTTC. This sequence encodes CASTADPGETQYF. V usage is TRBV19 and J usage is TRBJ2-5; D might be TRBD2 (5 bases). From germline, CDR1 is LNHDA and CDR2 SQIVND (reference sequence). V dropped 7 bases and J dropped 5 bases, with 14 bases sitting between them. The CDR3 runs 13 residues.

The chain joins TRBV7-3 to TRBJ2-3; 10 bases are a match to TRBD2. CDR3 length equals 15 residues. J gave up 4 bases and V 5 bases, and 6 bases lay outside the gene matches. Germline CDR1 reads SGHTA; CDR2 reads FQGTGA. CDR3 protein: CASSPGLAISDTQYF. In nucleotides, the CDR3 is TGTGCCAGCAGCCCGGGACTAGCGATCTCAGATACGCAGTATTTT.

The V gene is TRBV30, the J gene TRBJ1-5; D remains unclear. Trimming removed 5 bases from V and 6 bases from J, with 11 bases in between. Germline CDR1 reads GTSNPN; CDR2 reads SVGIG (reference sequence). The CDR3 sequence is 12 residues long. The CDR3 bases are TGTGCCTGGGGACTGATGAGTCAGCCCCAGCATTTT. Its translation is CAWGLMSQPQHF.

The chain couples TRBV10-3 to TRBJ1-1, with D maybe TRBD1 (6 bases). V was clipped by 2 bases and J by 10 bases, with 14 bases between them. This CDR3 contains 13 residues. Germline loops: CDR1 ENHRY, CDR2 SYGVKD. The CDR3 DNA is TGTGCCATCAGTGAGATTCAGGGGTTAACAGCTTTCTTT. As protein: CAISEIQGLTAFF.

The chain couples TRBV3-1 (or the pseudogene TRBV3-2) to TRBJ2-7; D gene ambiguous. Per germline, CDR1 LGHDT and CDR2 YNNKEL (reference sequence). The CDR3 sequence is 13 residues long. V lost 2 bases, J lost 2 bases, and 7 bases lay in between. The CDR3 DNA sequence: TGTGCCAGCAGCCAACAGCGAACCTACGAGCAGTACTTC. Amino acid sequence: CASSQQRTYEQYF.

The gene calls are TRBV10-3 and TRBJ1-2; D ambiguous. V dropped 3 bases and J dropped 4 bases, with 9 bases sitting between them. The length of the CDR3 is 13 residues. Germline lookup yields CDR1 ENHRY and CDR2 SYGVKD. CDR3 residues: CAISDGEAYGYTF. In DNA form, the CDR3 reads TGTGCCATCAGTGATGGGGAGGCCTATGGCTACACCTTC.

The chain joins TRBV7-9 to TRBJ2-5; 10 bases are a match to TRBD1. This CDR3 is 15 amino acids long. Per the germline V gene, CDR1 is SEHNR and CDR2 is FQNEAQ (reference sequence). Germline trimming cut 3 bases from V and 4 bases from J; bases unmatched to any gene: 5. CDR3 coding DNA: TGTGCCAGCAGCTTGGGAGACAGGGGGCGAGAGACCCAGTACTTC. This encodes CASSLGDRGRETQYF. Looking up the rest from reference TRBV7-9 and TRBJ2-5 gives the full variable domain: DTGVSQNPRHKITKRGQNVTFRCDPISEHNRLYWYRQTLGQGPEFLTYFQNEAQLEKSRLLSDRFSAERPKGSFSTLEIQRTEQGDSAMYLCASSLGDRGRETQYFGPGTRLLVL.

The rearrangement uses TRBV11-2 and TRBJ1-6; no definite D call. This CDR3 region has 14 residues. From germline, CDR1 is SGHAT and CDR2 FQNNGV. V lost 4 bases to trimming and J lost 7 bases, with 11 bases between them. The DNA of the CDR3 is TGTGCCAGCAGCTGGAACGGACTCAATTCACCCCTCCACTTT. Encoded protein: CASSWNGLNSPLHF.

This rearrangement joins TRBV9 to TRBJ2-3, with TRBD2 as a possible D gene (7 bases). The V gene lost 4 bases and the J gene lost 6 bases, with 12 bases spanning the gap. The CDR3 length is 13 residues. In germline, CDR1 is SGDLS, CDR2 YYNGEE. The CDR3 region is CASSRGAGDTQYF. DNA for the CDR3: TGTGCCAGCAGCCGGGGGGCGGGGGATACGCAGTATTTT.

The chain joins TRBV27 to TRBJ1-1; 10 bases align to TRBD1. The V gene's germline CDR1 is MNHEY and CDR2 SMNVEV (reference sequence). CDR3 length equals 15 residues. V trimming: 2 bases; J trimming: 1 base; junction bases outside the gene matches: 1. CDR3 DNA: TGTGCCAGCAGTTTAGGGACAGGGGCGAACACTGAAGCTTTCTTT. Translating it yields CASSLGTGANTEAFF.

The chain carries TRBV7-2 and TRBJ1-5, with 7 bases lining up with TRBD1. The CDR3 has 17 amino acids. Trimming cost V 4 bases and J 3 bases; bases outside gene matches: 12. CDR1 is SGHTA, CDR2 FQGNSA, per germline. The CDR3 sequence: CASSSGWGQTINQPQHF. The CDR3 coding sequence is TGTGCCAGCAGCTCTGGGTGGGGACAGACTATCAATCAGCCCCAGCATTTT.

The rearrangement links TRBV19 to TRBJ2-2, with D perhaps matching TRBD1 or TRBD2 (5 bases each). CDR1 is LNHDA and CDR2 is SQIVND in the germline V gene (reference sequence). Trimming stripped 1 base from V and 8 bases from J, with 11 bases between. The CDR3 is 14 amino acids. This chain's CDR3 is CASSIGVGTGELFF. CDR3 bases: TGTGCCAGTAGTATAGGGGTGGGGACGGGGGAGCTGTTTTTT.

This chain links TRBV19 with TRBJ2-2; unclear D gene. Germline CDR1 reads LNHDA; CDR2 reads SQIVND (reference sequence). The CDR3 is 15 residues long. The ends were cut back, 3 bases at V and 0 bases at J, with 8 bases in the middle. CDR3 in amino acids: CASSIIRSNTGELFF. CDR3 sequence (DNA): TGTGCCAGTAGTATTATTAGGTCGAACACCGGGGAGCTGTTTTTT.

The chain combines TRBV27 with TRBJ1-1; 9 bases line up with TRBD1. This CDR3 is 14 amino acids long. V shed 10 bases, J shed 5 bases, and the junction held 11 bases outside the gene matches. CDR1 is MNHEY and CDR2 is SMNVEV in the germline V gene (reference sequence). The DNA of the CDR3 is TGTGCCACCAGGGTGGGGGACAGGGTGACTGAAGCTTTCTTT. The encoded protein is CATRVGDRVTEAFF.

The chain carries TRBV6-2 or TRBV6-3 and TRBJ1-6; tentative D call: TRBD1 (5 bases). The germline V gene has CDR1 MNHEY and CDR2 SVGEGT. The CDR3 runs to 15 residues. V lost 2 bases and J 8 bases, leaving 13 bases between the germline ends. CDR3 in amino acids: CASSYGGTYDSPLHF. The DNA of the CDR3 is TGTGCCAGCAGTTACGGGGGGACCTACGATTCACCCCTCCACTTT.

The chain uses TRBV6-5 and TRBJ1-6; D unresolved. Germline values: CDR1 MNHEY, CDR2 SVGAGI. This CDR3 region has 14 residues. Deletions cut 7 bases from V and 0 bases from J, with 7 bases between. Here the CDR3 reads CASTRSSYNSPLHF. For the CDR3, the DNA is TGTGCCAGCACCAGGAGCTCCTATAATTCACCCCTCCACTTT.

This rearrangement joins TRBV6-5 to TRBJ2-7, with D unresolved. V lost 6 bases and J lost 2, with 14 bases in between. The length of the CDR3 is 14 residues. Germline V gene lookup returns CDR1 MNHEY and CDR2 SVGAGI. The chain's CDR3 is CASSPISYAYEQYF. The DNA for the CDR3 is TGTGCCAGCAGCCCCATTAGTTATGCCTACGAGCAGTACTTC.

The rearrangement links TRBV7-2 to TRBJ1-6, with TRBD1 identical over 11 bases. CDR1 and CDR2 (germline): SGHTA, FQGNSA. The length of the CDR3 is 16 residues. V dropped 5 bases and J dropped 7; count of bases not matched to a gene: 7. CDR3 amino acids: CASSPGTGGWNSPLHF. Here the CDR3 DNA reads TGTGCCAGCAGCCCTGGGACAGGGGGATGGAATTCACCCCTCCACTTT.

The chain joins TRBV28 to TRBJ1-4; TRBD1 is a possible D gene (6 bases). V was pared by 3 bases and J by 5 bases, with 13 bases between. CDR1 MDHEN and CDR2 SYDVKM come from the germline V gene. The CDR3 length is 15 residues. In nucleotides, the CDR3 is TGTGCCAGCAGTTTTCGGGGGGCCCAAAATGAAAAACTGTTTTTT. Its translation is CASSFRGAQNEKLFF.

V and J are TRBV7-3 and TRBJ2-5, with D unresolved. The V gene lost 4 bases and the J gene lost 1 base, with 7 bases spanning the gap. Looked up from germline, CDR1 is SGHTA and CDR2 is FQGTGA. This CDR3 is built from 13 residues. CDR3 sequence (DNA): TGTGCCAGCAGCTCCTACTTCCAAGAGACCCAGTACTTC. It encodes CASSSYFQETQYF.